The next 23 T cell receptor beta chains were all read from a single sample in a study of blood T cells in healthy people across ages. The authors ran a second PCR of about 7 to 11 cycles using a sample-barcoded 5' primer and a J-beta primer mix. TCRdb reprocessed the 5' RACE reads via MiXCR and lists one record per CDR3 protein. The table has fewer than 1,200,000 distinct CDR3 sequences, around 27% seen once; the top ten hold approximately 0.75%. These records were also assigned to another study, of T cells of mothers and their children.

The sequenced material came from blood. These receptors originate from a girl aged 2 to 10 in good health.

V and J are TRBV28 and TRBJ2-1; D not certain. Germline CDR1 and CDR2: MDHEN and SYDVKM. Trimming cost V 7 bases and J 0 bases, with 16 bases left between them. The CDR3 contains 16 residues. In DNA, the CDR3 is TGTGCCAGCAAGGAGAGTGGCGCCGACTCCTACAATGAGCAGTTCTTC. Its translation: CASKESGADSYNEQFF.

This clonotype has just one count. The rearrangement joins TRBV20-1 to TRBJ2-5, with TRBD1 matching over 8 bases. The germline V gene encodes CDR1 DFQATT and CDR2 SNEGSKA (reference sequence). The CDR3 loop spans 15 amino acids. Unmatched junction bases numbered 10, after V lost 6 bases and J lost 1 base. CDR3 nucleotide sequence: TGCAGTGCCCAAGGACAGGGAAAGATCCAAGAGACCCAGTACTTC. Amino acid sequence: CSAQGQGKIQETQYF.

The chain joins TRBV7-3 to TRBJ2-5, with D perhaps matching TRBD2 (6 bases). V shed 6 bases and J shed 2 bases, with 13 bases lying between them. The CDR3 consists of 14 residues. The germline V gene encodes CDR1 SGHTA and CDR2 FQGTGA. Here the CDR3 reads CASSLGGEQETQYF. The CDR3 nucleotides are TGTGCCAGCAGTCTCGGGGGAGAACAAGAGACCCAGTACTTC. Full variable domain (rest looked up from reference TRBV7-3 and TRBJ2-5): GAGVSQTPSNKVTEKGKYVELRCDPISGHTALYWYRQSLGQGPEFLIYFQGTGAADDSGLPNDRFFAVRPEGSVSTLKIQRTERGDSAVYLCASSLGGEQETQYFGPGTRLLVL.

This clonotype was counted only a few times. The V gene is TRBV7-3, the J gene TRBJ2-3, with a tentative D call TRBD1 (6 bases). This CDR3 spans 15 amino acids. V lost 5 bases and J 0 bases, leaving 12 bases between the germline ends. Germline values: CDR1 SGHTA, CDR2 FQGTGA. CDR3 in amino acids: CASSPEGDSTDTQYF. CDR3 nucleotides: TGTGCCAGCAGCCCCGAGGGGGACAGCACAGATACGCAGTATTTT.

The V and J genes are TRBV6-6 and TRBJ1-6; 7 bases are a match to TRBD1. V lost 4 bases and J lost 15; bases outside the gene matches: 18. Germline V lookup: CDR1 MNHNY, CDR2 SVGAGI (reference sequence). This CDR3 has 16 amino acids. The CDR3 sequence: CASSLTGQLEVLNLHF. CDR3 sequence (DNA): TGTGCCAGCAGTTTAACGGGACAGTTGGAAGTCCTAAACCTCCACTTT.

V and J are TRBV7-2 and TRBJ2-2, with D uncertain. This CDR3 has 12 amino acids. CDR1 is SGHTA and CDR2 is FQGNSA in the germline V gene. Trimming stripped 4 bases from V and 9 bases from J, with 9 bases between. In DNA form, the CDR3 reads TGTGCCAGCAGCTCCGGAGCGTGGGAGCTGTTTTTT. Protein product: CASSSGAWELFF.

V usage is TRBV29-1 and J usage is TRBJ2-1, with unresolved D. The V gene's germline CDR1 is SQVTM and CDR2 ANQGSEA. The V end was cut by 4 bases, the J end by 4 bases, with 11 bases between. This CDR3 comprises 13 residues. CDR3 loop: CSVVIVSYNEQFF. DNA for the CDR3: TGCAGCGTTGTGATTGTGAGTTACAATGAGCAGTTCTTC.

Details on this clonotype: With a much larger clone just one base away, this may be a read error. The chain couples TRBV28 to TRBJ1-4; TRBD1 agrees at 7 bases. Germline V gene lookup returns CDR1 MDHEN and CDR2 SYDVKM. The CDR3 has 14 residues. The CDR3 nucleotides read TGTGCCAGCAATTTAGGGGGCACTAATGAAAAACTGTTTTTT. Its translation is CASNLGGTNEKLFF.

As regards this clonotype: Because the CDR3 is missing its conserved closing phenylalanine or tryptophan, this is likely a read error. The chain employs TRBV12-3 or TRBV12-4 and TRBJ2-7, with D perhaps matching TRBD2 (5 bases). The CDR3 consists of 14 residues. Trimming left V 6 bases short and J 7 bases short, with 19 bases between. The CDR3 reads CASSSRVRGYEQYS. The CDR3 DNA sequence: TGTGCCAGCAGCTCCAGAGTGAGAGGGTATGAGCAGTACTCC.

This clonotype came up a few times. This chain links TRBV7-8 with TRBJ2-1; 10 bases match TRBD2. With V trimmed by 4 bases and J by 2 bases, 8 bases remained unmatched. This CDR3 region has 17 residues. Germline V gives CDR1 SGHVS, CDR2 FQNEAQ. The CDR3 bases are TGTGCCAGCAGCTCCAATAGCGGGGGGCCGACCTACAATGAGCAGTTCTTC. Translated: CASSSNSGGPTYNEQFF.

In this sample, this clonotype turned up a few times. The chain recombines TRBV5-1 with TRBJ2-3; 7 nucleotides agree with TRBD2. The CDR3 consists of 15 residues. Trimming at V came to 5 bases and at J to 2 bases, leaving 8 bases not matched to a gene. From germline, CDR1 is SGHRS and CDR2 YFSETQ. CDR3 bases: TGCGCCAGCAGGGGATTCGAGCGGGACACAGATACGCAGTATTTT. Its translation: CASRGFERDTDTQYF.

In DNA, the CDR3 is TGTGCCAGCAGTCTCAACTTGCCTGGAGTCCAGCCCCAGCATTTT. Translation: CASSLNLPGVQPQHF. The chain recombines TRBV6-2 or TRBV6-3 with TRBJ1-5; no clear D gene. Deletions cut 5 bases from V and 7 bases from J, with 18 bases between. From germline, CDR1 is MNHEY and CDR2 SVGEGT. This CDR3 is 15 amino acids long.

The rearrangement joins TRBV7-9 to TRBJ1-5, with D hard to call. This CDR3 spans 13 amino acids. The V end lost 5 bases, the J end lost 3 bases, and 8 bases lay between the germline ends. Germline values: CDR1 SEHNR, CDR2 FQNEAQ (reference sequence). CDR3 in DNA: TGTGCCAGCAGCCCAAGTTACAATCAGCCCCAGCATTTT. Its translation: CASSPSYNQPQHF.

The chain uses TRBV5-1 and TRBJ1-5; no reliable D call. The germline gives CDR1 SGHRS, CDR2 YFSETQ. The V end lost 0 bases, the J end lost 4 bases, and 11 bases lay between the germline ends. The CDR3 consists of 15 residues. The DNA of the CDR3 is TGCGCCAGCAGCTTGGCCTTAGGGCCGAATCAGCCCCAGCATTTT. Its protein product is CASSLALGPNQPQHF.

This chain links TRBV5-5 with TRBJ2-1; no definite D call. The better agreement between TRBJ2-7 and the DNA end casts doubt on the J call. The CDR3 totals 13 residues. Germline values: CDR1 SGHKS, CDR2 YYEKEE (reference sequence). The CDR3 here is CASSFRIQYEQYF. CDR3 DNA sequence: TGTGCCAGCAGCTTTCGAATTCAATACGAGCAGTACTTC.

This rearrangement joins TRBV29-1 to TRBJ2-7, with D perhaps matching TRBD1 (7 bases). The last part of the DNA fits TRBJ2-1 better; the J call may be wrong. This CDR3 is built from 13 residues. Per the germline V gene, CDR1 is SQVTM and CDR2 is ANQGSEA. In nucleotides, the CDR3 is TGCAGCGCCGTGACAGGGACTGACAATGAGCAGTTCTTC. The encoded protein is CSAVTGTDNEQFF.

This clonotype occurred a few times. The chain recombines TRBV4-1 with TRBJ2-5, with D possibly matching TRBD1 (5 bases). Matching the DNA end better, TRBJ2-7 makes the J call doubtful. This CDR3 is built from 14 residues. Germline V lookup: CDR1 MGHRA, CDR2 YSYEKL. The CDR3 DNA reads as TGCGCCAGCAGCTCTTGGACACAATCCTACGAGCAGTACTTC. Its protein is CASSSWTQSYEQYF.

The chain has TRBV7-2 and TRBJ1-5, with 9 bases fitting TRBD1. CDR3 size: 15 residues. Trimming cost V 5 bases and J 6 bases; bases outside gene matches: 8. Germline CDR1 SGHTA, CDR2 FQGNSA. The CDR3, as DNA: TGTGCCAGCAGCCAATTACAGGGGGCAGGTCAGCCCCAGCATTTT. Translated: CASSQLQGAGQPQHF.

This clonotype has just a few counts. This chain connects TRBV4-3 to TRBJ2-7; D possibly corresponds to TRBD2 (5 bases). V lost 4 bases, J lost 2 bases, and 21 bases lay in between. Germline V CDR1 and CDR2: LGHNA, YSLEER. The CDR3 sequence is 17 residues long. In nucleotides, the CDR3 is TGCGCCAGCAGCCCCCATCACAATGACGGGGTACCCTACGAGCAGTACTTC. It is translated as CASSPHHNDGVPYEQYF.

This clonotype was detected only a few times. The rearrangement joins TRBV28 to TRBJ1-1; D is ambiguous. This CDR3 is built from 16 residues. V gave up 1 base and J gave up 0 bases, with 12 bases separating them. The germline V gene encodes CDR1 MDHEN and CDR2 SYDVKM. The CDR3 loop reads CASSLYEAAMNTEAFF. In nucleotides, the CDR3 is TGTGCCAGCAGTTTATATGAGGCAGCCATGAACACTGAAGCTTTCTTT.

This clonotype was counted only a few times. The chain carries TRBV28 and TRBJ1-4; no firm D call. V lost 5 bases to trimming and J lost 0 bases, with 7 bases between them. The CDR3 spans 14 residues. CDR1 and CDR2 from the germline V gene are MDHEN and SYDVKM. The CDR3 nucleotides are TGTGCCAGCAGTGACCCTGCAACTAATGAAAAACTGTTTTTT. It is translated as CASSDPATNEKLFF.

This rearrangement joins TRBV12-3 or TRBV12-4 to TRBJ2-5, with TRBD1 matching over 7 bases. The CDR3 loop spans 11 amino acids. With V trimmed by 7 bases and J by 7 bases, 3 bases remained unmatched. The CDR3 DNA is TGTGCCAGCACTTCAGGGGGGACCCAGTACTTC. It translates to CASTSGGTQYF.

This clonotype appeared once. This chain links TRBV7-2 with TRBJ2-7; TRBD2 might be the D (6 bases). CDR3 size: 14 residues. CDR1 is SGHTA and CDR2 is FQGNSA in the germline V gene. V was cut by 1 base and J by 7 bases, with 14 bases left in between. CDR3 in amino acids: CASSLELASREQYF. The CDR3 DNA sequence: TGTGCCAGCAGCTTAGAACTAGCCTCTAGGGAGCAGTACTTC.